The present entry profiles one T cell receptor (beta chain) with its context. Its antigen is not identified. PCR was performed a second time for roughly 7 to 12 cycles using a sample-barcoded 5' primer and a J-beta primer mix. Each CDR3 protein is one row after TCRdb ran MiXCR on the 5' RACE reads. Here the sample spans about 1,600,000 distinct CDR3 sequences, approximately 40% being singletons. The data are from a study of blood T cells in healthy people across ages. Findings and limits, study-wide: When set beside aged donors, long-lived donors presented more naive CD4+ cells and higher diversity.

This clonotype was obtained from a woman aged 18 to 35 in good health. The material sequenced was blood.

The CDR3: CASSWSQIINNEKLFF. The DNA of the CDR3 is TGTGCCAGCAGTTGGTCCCAAATTATAAATAATGAAAAACTGTTTTTT. The chain uses TRBV12-3 or TRBV12-4 and TRBJ1-4; the D is unclear. This CDR3 is built from 16 residues. Trimming shortened V by 4 bases and J by 4 bases, and 16 bases separated the two germline ends.